The 10 T cell receptor beta chains given below trace back to one sample, sequenced in a study of blood T cell repertoires in COVID-19. Assay: immunoSEQ multiplex PCR; the TCRdb copy retains only in-frame clones and omits some. Among some 200,000 clones, about 80% were seen once, and the ten largest hold over 2.5%. Sequencing was carried out using peripheral blood. The receptors shown here come from a human donor with acute or convalescent COVID-19. The donor label of this sample is uncertain.

V and J are TRBV4-2 and TRBJ1-6; TRBD1 matches at 7 bases. After removal of 2 bases from V and 7 bases from J, the junction contained 5 bases not matched to a gene. Germline V gene data show CDR1 as LGHNA and CDR2 as YNFKEQ. The CDR3 spans 15 residues. The CDR3 is CASSQSDRENSPLHF. In DNA form, the CDR3 reads TGTGCCAGCAGCCAATCAGACAGGGAGAATTCACCCCTCCACTTT.

This clone was seen a handful of times. V and J are TRBV5-4 and TRBJ1-1, with a weak D call TRBD1 (6 bases). The CDR3 covers 15 residues. Trimming left V 1 base short and J 0 bases short, with 10 bases between. In germline, CDR1 is SGHNT, CDR2 YYREEE (reference sequence). The chain's CDR3 is CASSLRGGLNTEAFF. DNA for the CDR3: TGTGCCAGCAGCTTGCGGGGGGGGCTGAACACTGAAGCTTTCTTT.

A single count supports this clone. The chain recombines TRBV4-2 with TRBJ1-6; 10 bases are a match to TRBD1. The CDR3 loop spans 19 amino acids. Trimming cost V 4 bases and J 0 bases; bases outside gene matches: 9. The germline V gene encodes CDR1 LGHNA and CDR2 YNFKEQ. The CDR3 DNA reads TGTGCCAGCAGCCGCAGCTTGGACAGGGGGAGCTCCTATAATTCACCCCTCCACTTT. This sequence encodes CASSRSLDRGSSYNSPLHF.

This rearrangement joins TRBV14 to TRBJ2-7, with 9 bases matching TRBD1. Germline lookup yields CDR1 SGHDN and CDR2 FVKESK. The trim removed 4 bases at V and 6 bases at J, leaving 16 bases unmatched. The CDR3 has 17 amino acids. This chain's CDR3 is CASSPFGQGSLRAEQYF. CDR3 nucleotides: TGTGCCAGCAGCCCTTTCGGACAGGGGTCCCTCCGGGCCGAGCAGTACTTC.

The V gene is TRBV7-9, the J gene TRBJ2-5; tentative D call: TRBD1 (5 bases). CDR3 length: 13 amino acids. Germline values: CDR1 SEHNR, CDR2 FQNEAQ (reference sequence). Trimming cost V 5 bases and J 3 bases, with 10 bases left between them. CDR3 DNA: TGTGCCAGCAGCCCAGGGTCCAAAGAGACCCAGTACTTC. Protein product: CASSPGSKETQYF.

The chain couples TRBV4-1 to TRBJ1-2, with TRBD1 as a possible D gene (6 bases). V was trimmed by 0 bases and J by 3 bases, leaving 11 bases between them. CDR1 is MGHRA and CDR2 is YSYEKL in the germline V gene. The CDR3 is 15 residues long. CDR3 DNA sequence: TGCGCCAGCAGCCAAGATGCAGGGGTAGACTATGGCTACACCTTC. It codes for CASSQDAGVDYGYTF.

This clone was detected only once. This sequence joins TRBV2 and TRBJ2-2; D may be TRBD2 (5 bases). There are 15 residues in the CDR3. The V gene's germline CDR1 is SNHLY and CDR2 FYNNEI. The V end lost 8 bases, the J end lost 5 bases, and 18 bases lay between the germline ends. CDR3 in DNA: TGTGCCAGCCGTCTTATGCGGGTGGGGACCGGGGAGCTGTTTTTT. Translation: CASRLMRVGTGELFF.

The chain employs TRBV12-3 or TRBV12-4 and TRBJ1-2; 7 nucleotides line up with TRBD1. V gave up 7 bases and J gave up 4 bases; unmatched junction bases: 6. This CDR3 region has 13 residues. CDR3 sequence reads: CASTQGQSYGYTF. The DNA of the CDR3 is TGTGCCAGCACTCAGGGACAGAGCTATGGCTACACCTTC.

The V gene is TRBV5-1, the J gene TRBJ2-7; 9 nucleotides match TRBD1. V gave up 6 bases and J gave up 4 bases; unmatched junction bases: 8. Per the germline V gene, CDR1 is SGHRS and CDR2 is YFSETQ. This CDR3 is 14 amino acids long. CDR3 DNA: TGCGCCAGCACTTCCGGACAGGGGACTTACGAGCAGTACTTC. Its translation: CASTSGQGTYEQYF.

This chain uses TRBV20-1 with TRBJ1-6, with D perhaps TRBD1 (6 bases). This CDR3 has 10 residues. Trimming pared 5 bases from V and 18 bases from J, leaving 14 bases between. CDR1 and CDR2 (germline): DFQATT, SNEGSKA (reference sequence). CDR3 residues: CSAGRGEGHF. The CDR3 coding sequence is TGCAGTGCTGGCAGGGGAGAGGGCCACTTT.